These 19 T cell receptor beta chains were sequenced from one sample in a study of T-cell memory formation after mild COVID-19. TCRdb itself ran the 5' RACE reads through MiXCR, one entry per CDR3 protein. The data contain 350,000 or so distinct CDR3 sequences, 21% of them seen just once; the ten biggest clones take up approximately 12%. What was sequenced was PBMCs or a T cell subset sorted from them (not recorded which). The receptors originated from an adult woman who had mild COVID-19 (a few samples of this study predate the infection). Cell type and time point are not known.

This clonotype has only a few counts. This rearrangement joins TRBV6-1 to TRBJ1-2; TRBD1 matches at 8 bases. Losses at the gene ends were 10 bases for V and 7 bases for J; bases not matched to a gene: 14. This CDR3 has 14 amino acids. CDR1 is MNHNS and CDR2 is SASEGT in the germline V gene. In DNA form, the CDR3 reads TGTGCCATAGGACAGGGTATAGGAGTTGGTGGCTACACCTTC. It translates to CAIGQGIGVGGYTF.

This clonotype was detected a few times. This chain joins TRBV7-9 and TRBJ2-2; D gene ambiguous. V was trimmed by 3 bases and J by 1 base, leaving 6 bases between them. Germline V gene data show CDR1 as SEHNR and CDR2 as FQNEAQ (reference sequence). The CDR3 is made up of 14 amino acids. This chain's CDR3 is CASSLYENTGELFF. In DNA, the CDR3 is TGTGCCAGCAGCTTGTACGAGAACACCGGGGAGCTGTTTTTT.

This clonotype appeared a few times. The V and J genes are TRBV3-1 and TRBJ2-7; D possibly corresponds to TRBD2 (6 bases). CDR1 and CDR2 (germline): LGHDT, YNNKEL (reference sequence). This CDR3 contains 16 residues. The V end lost 0 bases, the J end lost 0 bases, and 12 bases lay between the germline ends. CDR3 sequence (DNA): TGTGCCAGCAGCCAAGATCAGGGAGGCGCCTCCTACGAGCAGTACTTC. It encodes CASSQDQGGASYEQYF.

This clonotype was observed a handful of times. The chain links TRBV10-1 to TRBJ2-1, with TRBD2 matching over 9 bases. V lost 0 bases to trimming and J lost 7 bases; unmatched junction nucleotides: 4. This CDR3 has 15 residues. CDR1 WNHNN and CDR2 SYGVQD come from the germline V gene (reference sequence). The DNA for the CDR3 is TGCGCCAGCAGTGAGTCAACTAGCGGGCCGAATGAGCAGTTCTTC. This gives the protein CASSESTSGPNEQFF.

This chain uses TRBV5-4 with TRBJ2-1; D possibly matches TRBD1 or TRBD2 (5 bases each). The CDR3 is made up of 16 amino acids. V was trimmed by 1 base and J by 2 bases, leaving 13 bases between them. Per the germline V gene, CDR1 is SGHNT and CDR2 is YYREEE (reference sequence). The chain's CDR3 is CASSLSTRGAYNEQFF. CDR3 nucleotides: TGTGCCAGCAGCTTGTCCACCCGAGGGGCCTACAATGAGCAGTTCTTC.

This chain joins TRBV12-3 or TRBV12-4 and TRBJ1-5; the D gene is possibly TRBD1 (5 bases). The CDR3 sequence is 14 residues long. The V and J ends lost 6 bases and 4 bases respectively, with 13 bases between them. The CDR3 spells CASSPAGGNQPQHF. For the CDR3, the DNA is TGTGCCAGCAGCCCGGCCGGGGGAAATCAGCCCCAGCATTTT.

CDR3 nucleotide sequence: TGCAGTGCTAGAGTTGCGGGAGGGCCCTCCGGGGAGCTGTTTTTT. Its translation is CSARVAGGPSGELFF. The chain carries TRBV20-1 and TRBJ2-2; 9 nucleotides match TRBD2. The CDR3 covers 15 residues. CDR1 is DFQATT, CDR2 SNEGSKA, per germline (reference sequence). V lost 1 base to trimming and J lost 6 bases; unmatched junction nucleotides: 6.

This clonotype was seen a handful of times. V usage is TRBV24-1 and J usage is TRBJ2-1, with 9 bases lining up with TRBD2. Germline V gene sequence: CDR1 KGHDR, CDR2 SFDVKD. This CDR3 is 14 amino acids long. The trim removed 1 base at V and 9 bases at J, leaving 3 bases unmatched. The DNA for the CDR3 is TGTGCCACCAGTGATTTTGAGCGGGAGGCTGAGCAGTTCTTC. It is translated as CATSDFEREAEQFF.

The chain is built from TRBV4-1 and TRBJ1-1, with D uncertain. CDR1 is MGHRA and CDR2 is YSYEKL in the germline V gene. The CDR3 consists of 16 residues. The V gene lost 2 bases and the J gene lost 1 base, with 14 bases spanning the gap. The CDR3 is CASSQYKPPRNTEAFF. The DNA for the CDR3 is TGCGCCAGCAGCCAATACAAGCCCCCAAGGAACACTGAAGCTTTCTTT.

The sample holds many counts of this clonotype. The rearrangement uses TRBV12-3 or TRBV12-4 and TRBJ2-1, with 10 bases lining up with TRBD2. V gave up 8 bases and J gave up 5 bases; unmatched junction bases: 3. The CDR3 length is 13 residues. Here the CDR3 DNA reads TGTGCCAGCGGACTAGCGGACAACAATGAGCAGTTCTTC. Its protein product is CASGLADNNEQFF.

The chain employs TRBV5-4 and TRBJ2-1, with 7 bases lining up with TRBD2. There are 13 residues in the CDR3. In germline, CDR1 is SGHNT, CDR2 YYREEE (reference sequence). V shed 2 bases and J 10 bases; nucleotides not matched to a gene: 6. In DNA form, the CDR3 reads TGTGCCAGCAGCTTTCCCTCTAGCGGAGAGCAGTTCTTC. This codes for CASSFPSSGEQFF.

CDR3 region: CASSPGITDTQYF. The CDR3 bases are TGTGCCAGCAGTCCCGGGATTACAGATACGCAGTATTTT. The chain is built from TRBV28 and TRBJ2-3; possible D gene TRBD2, 5 bases. This CDR3 spans 13 amino acids. V shed 5 bases and J shed 3 bases, with 9 bases lying between them. Germline V gene lookup returns CDR1 MDHEN and CDR2 SYDVKM.

This clonotype was seen more than once but under ten times. This chain connects TRBV6-8 to TRBJ2-1, with 12 bases lining up with TRBD2. Germline V lookup: CDR1 MNHGY, CDR2 SAAAGT. The CDR3 spans 17 residues. The V gene end was trimmed by 2 bases and the J gene end by 8 bases; junction bases not matched to a gene: 10. CDR3: CASSYVASGGAWDEQFF. CDR3 sequence (DNA): TGTGCCAGCAGTTACGTGGCTAGCGGGGGGGCCTGGGATGAGCAGTTCTTC.

V is TRBV4-1 and J is TRBJ1-2; 7 nucleotides align to TRBD1. Germline CDR1 is MGHRA and CDR2 is YSYEKL. After removal of 4 bases from V and 8 bases from J, the junction contained 10 bases not matched to a gene. The CDR3 sequence is 14 residues long. Here the CDR3 DNA reads TGCGCCAGCAGCCCCTCGAGGGCAGGGGGGGGCTACACCTTC. Its translation is CASSPSRAGGGYTF.

This clonotype was observed a few times. The chain couples TRBV7-7 to TRBJ1-1; unclear D gene. V lost 2 bases to trimming and J lost 3 bases, with 7 bases between them. The CDR3 is 13 residues long. CDR1 is SSHAT and CDR2 is FNYEAQ in the germline V gene (reference sequence). CDR3 DNA sequence: TGTGCCAGCAGCTTATACTTGGACACTGAAGCTTTCTTT. Translated, it gives CASSLYLDTEAFF. Full variable domain (outside the CDR3, taken from reference TRBV7-7 and TRBJ1-1): GAGVSQSPRYKVTKRGQDVTLRCDPISSHATLYWYQQALGQGPEFLTYFNYEAQPDKSGLPSDRFSAERPEGSISTLTIQRTEQRDSAMYRCASSLYLDTEAFFGQGTRLTVV.

The chain uses TRBV6-5 and TRBJ2-3; TRBD2 agrees at 11 bases. CDR1 MNHEY and CDR2 SVGAGI come from the germline V gene. The CDR3 runs 15 residues. V shed 8 bases and J 5 bases; nucleotides not matched to a gene: 9. In DNA, the CDR3 is TGTGCCAGCGGCTTAGCGGGAGGGCCACGAGATACGCAGTATTTT. Protein: CASGLAGGPRDTQYF.

This clonotype was seen more than once but under ten times. This rearrangement joins TRBV7-9 to TRBJ2-7, with a weak D call TRBD2 (6 bases). CDR3 length: 17 residues. The V gene's germline CDR1 is SEHNR and CDR2 FQNEAQ (reference sequence). Trimming pared 5 bases from V and 0 bases from J, leaving 20 bases between. The CDR3 DNA reads as TGTGCCAGCAGCCTATCATCCGGAGGGCTAGCCTCCTACGAGCAGTACTTC. The encoded protein is CASSLSSGGLASYEQYF. Combining the CDR3 with reference TRBV7-9 and TRBJ2-7 gives the whole variable domain DTGVSQNPRHKITKRGQNVTFRCDPISEHNRLYWYRQTLGQGPEFLTYFQNEAQLEKSRLLSDRFSAERPKGSFSTLEIQRTEQGDSAMYLCASSLSSGGLASYEQYFGPGTRLTVT.

The rearrangement links TRBV28 to TRBJ1-2, with 7 bases aligning to TRBD1. V gave up 8 bases and J gave up 5 bases; unmatched junction bases: 5. The V gene's germline CDR1 is MDHEN and CDR2 SYDVKM. CDR3 length equals 12 residues. CDR3 sequence: CASVGQAYGYTF. In DNA form, the CDR3 reads TGTGCCAGCGTTGGACAGGCTTATGGCTACACCTTC.

This clonotype turned up a few times. The V gene is TRBV4-1, the J gene TRBJ2-3; D gene unclear. Trimming cost V 1 base and J 8 bases, with 10 bases left between them. The length of the CDR3 is 13 residues. Germline V lookup: CDR1 MGHRA, CDR2 YSYEKL. The CDR3 DNA is TGCGCCAGCAGCCAAGGAGAAAAGCGTACGCAGTATTTT. Amino acid sequence: CASSQGEKRTQYF.